Following are 27 T cell receptor beta chains from one sample sequenced in a study of metastatic and nonmetastatic thyroid tumors (dated by TCRdb to 2020 to 2021). The library was produced with PCR. The sample was run on an Illumina HiSeq 4000. TCRdb reworked the public reads: Q25 trimming with fastp, MiXCR clone assembly, productive beta chains retained. The sample table contains tens of thousands of clones; only one count was recorded for around 31% of them. Jointly, the top ten make up 15% to 20% of the sample. Before undergoing thyroid surgery, none of the patients had been given any kind of treatment. The specimen sequenced was tumor tissue. The receptors were gathered from a female donor with papillary thyroid cancer or a benign thyroid nodule (not recorded which). Some clones in this sample may be carry-over from other donors' samples.

This chain joins TRBV18 and TRBJ1-2; D gene uncertain. V lost 5 bases and J lost 4, with 17 bases in between. Germline V gene lookup returns CDR1 KGHSH and CDR2 LQKENI. This CDR3 spans 15 amino acids. CDR3 amino acids: CASSTMGGRGYGYTF. In DNA, the CDR3 is TGTGCCAGCTCAACTATGGGAGGGCGAGGCTATGGCTACACCTTC.

The chain combines TRBV11-1 with TRBJ2-3; TRBD2 matches 11 bases. V shed 4 bases and J 2 bases; nucleotides not matched to a gene: 5. Germline V gene data show CDR1 as SGHAT and CDR2 as FQDESV (reference sequence). CDR3 length equals 16 residues. The CDR3: CASSSTSGVITDTQYF. CDR3 sequence (DNA): TGTGCCAGCAGCTCGACTAGCGGGGTAATCACAGATACGCAGTATTTT.

This chain links TRBV28 with TRBJ2-7, with TRBD2 identical over 8 bases. The CDR3 has 16 residues. Germline V gene lookup returns CDR1 MDHEN and CDR2 SYDVKM. V was clipped by 3 bases and J by 4 bases; unmatched bases: 11. The CDR3 region is CASSLETGTRAYEQYF. CDR3 nucleotides: TGTGCCAGCAGTTTGGAGACCGGGACTAGAGCGTACGAGCAGTACTTC.

The gene calls are TRBV7-3 and TRBJ2-2; 9 bases align to TRBD1. Germline CDR1 SGHTA, CDR2 FQGTGA. Trimming cost V 5 bases and J 5 bases; bases outside gene matches: 6. CDR3 size: 15 residues. Written as DNA, the CDR3 is TGTGCCAGCAGCCTGGGACAGGGAGGGACCGGGGAGCTGTTTTTT. It is translated as CASSLGQGGTGELFF.

This clone was seen repeatedly, ten times or more. CDR3 in DNA: TGTGCCAGCAGTCCGGGACCGTATAATTCACCCCTCCACTTT. This encodes CASSPGPYNSPLHF. The rearrangement joins TRBV6-1 to TRBJ1-6; TRBD1 is a possible D gene (5 bases). Germline assignment: CDR1 MNHNS and CDR2 SASEGT. V lost 5 bases, J lost 4 bases, and 9 bases lay in between. This CDR3 spans 14 amino acids.

This clone was observed at least ten times. This sequence joins TRBV5-1 and TRBJ2-5; no reliable D call. V was pared by 5 bases and J by 2 bases, with 25 bases between. This CDR3 has 18 residues. Germline V CDR1 and CDR2: SGHRS, YFSETQ. CDR3 residues: CASSSGQASSTFQETQYF. The CDR3 DNA reads as TGCGCCAGCAGTTCCGGGCAGGCCTCATCAACCTTTCAAGAGACCCAGTACTTC.

The rearrangement uses TRBV6-1 and TRBJ1-2; D call uncertain. V gave up 7 bases and J gave up 8 bases, with 17 bases separating them. This CDR3 is built from 13 residues. Germline V CDR1 and CDR2: MNHNS, SASEGT. In DNA, the CDR3 is TGTGCCAGCATTGACCCAGAGGAGCGCGGCTACACCTTC. Translated: CASIDPEERGYTF.

Only a few counts were recorded for this clone. CDR3 sequence (DNA): TGTGCCAGCAGACAGGGGGTGAACGGGGAGCTGTTTTTT. As protein: CASRQGVNGELFF. J is TRBJ2-2 and V is TRBV6-1; 8 nucleotides agree with TRBD1. J was trimmed by 7 bases and V by 6 bases; bases with no gene match: 4. This CDR3 contains 13 residues. Germline CDR1 MNHNS, CDR2 SASEGT.

This chain uses TRBV18 with TRBJ2-3, with 8 nucleotides matching TRBD1. The CDR3 is made up of 15 amino acids. Germline V gene sequence: CDR1 KGHSH, CDR2 LQKENI. J lost 1 base, V lost 3 bases, and 3 bases had no gene match. The CDR3 DNA is TGTGCCAGCTCACCGACAGGGGTACGCACAGATACGCAGTATTTT. Its translation is CASSPTGVRTDTQYF.

The chain couples TRBV27 to TRBJ1-1; D is perhaps TRBD1 (5 bases). Looked up from germline, CDR1 is MNHEY and CDR2 is SMNVEV (reference sequence). The germline V and J ends were trimmed by 4 bases and 5 bases, with 17 bases remaining between them. This CDR3 is 15 amino acids long. CDR3 nucleotide sequence: TGTGCCAGCAGTTCCCCCTGGGGGGTCACGACTGAAGCTTTCTTT. This gives the protein CASSSPWGVTTEAFF.

This sequence joins TRBV19 and TRBJ2-1; unclear D gene. The germline V gene encodes CDR1 LNHDA and CDR2 SQIVND (reference sequence). The CDR3 spans 13 residues. V was cut by 1 base and J by 11 bases, with 12 bases left in between. The CDR3 loop reads CASSIGVAAKQFF. CDR3 DNA sequence: TGTGCCAGTAGTATAGGGGTGGCAGCCAAGCAGTTCTTC.

V and J are TRBV19 and TRBJ2-1; 14 bases align to TRBD2. This CDR3 is 16 amino acids long. Looked up from germline, CDR1 is LNHDA and CDR2 is SQIVND (reference sequence). Trimming removed 7 bases from V and 9 bases from J; junction bases left unmatched: 11. CDR3 coding DNA: TGTGCCAGTACTTCCGGGACTAGCGGGAGAATAGTTGAGCAGTTCTTC. It codes for CASTSGTSGRIVEQFF.

Only a few counts were recorded for this clone. The J gene is TRBJ1-6, the V gene TRBV11-2, with D uncertain. The germline V gene encodes CDR1 SGHAT and CDR2 FQNNGV. There are 15 residues in the CDR3. Trimming stripped 5 bases from V and 6 bases from J, with 14 bases between. The CDR3 DNA reads TGTGCCAGCAGCCCGAGCTGGAGCCCTAATTCACCCCTCCACTTT. Translated: CASSPSWSPNSPLHF.

The chain links TRBV5-1 to TRBJ2-7, with D possibly matching TRBD2 (5 bases). Germline lookup yields CDR1 SGHRS and CDR2 YFSETQ. The CDR3 loop spans 14 amino acids. Trimming removed 0 bases from V and 5 bases from J, with 12 bases in between. The CDR3 here is CASSLVVEAHEQYF. The CDR3 DNA reads TGCGCCAGCAGCTTGGTAGTGGAGGCTCACGAGCAGTACTTC.

The V call is TRBV11-2, the J call TRBJ2-7; 9 nucleotides line up with TRBD1. This CDR3 spans 17 amino acids. The V gene end was trimmed by 1 base and the J gene end by 0 bases; junction bases not matched to a gene: 7. CDR1 SGHAT and CDR2 FQNNGV come from the germline V gene. The CDR3 here is CASSLGLGQGSSYEQYV. CDR3 bases: TGTGCCAGCAGCTTAGGCCTGGGACAGGGAAGCTCCTACGAGCAGTACGTC.

The gene calls are TRBV27 and TRBJ1-2; 7 bases match TRBD1. Per the germline V gene, CDR1 is MNHEY and CDR2 is SMNVEV (reference sequence). The CDR3 loop spans 14 amino acids. The V and J ends lost 3 bases and 2 bases, in that order; junction bases with no gene match: 3. This CDR3 is CASSFGDSNYGYTF. CDR3 sequence (DNA): TGTGCCAGCAGTTTTGGGGACAGCAACTATGGCTACACCTTC.

The chain uses TRBV18 and TRBJ1-2, with 7 bases aligning to TRBD1. CDR3 size: 13 residues. Unmatched junction bases numbered 5, after V lost 8 bases and J lost 2 bases. Per the germline V gene, CDR1 is KGHSH and CDR2 is LQKENI. DNA for the CDR3: TGTGCCAGCACCCAGGGACAGAACTATGGCTACACCTTC. Encoded protein: CASTQGQNYGYTF.

This rearrangement joins TRBV7-9 to TRBJ1-6; D is ambiguous. The CDR3 covers 10 residues. The germline gives CDR1 SEHNR, CDR2 FQNEAQ (reference sequence). Between the trimmed V and J ends, which lost 8 bases and 7 bases, there was a span of 3 bases. CDR3 amino acids: CASSNSPLHF. The CDR3 DNA reads TGTGCCAGCTCCAATTCACCCCTCCACTTT.

The chain couples TRBV20-1 to TRBJ2-1; D gene ambiguous. This CDR3 spans 12 amino acids. CDR1 is DFQATT and CDR2 is SNEGSKA in the germline V gene (reference sequence). The V and J ends lost 1 base and 7 bases respectively, with 8 bases between them. In DNA form, the CDR3 reads TGCAGTGCTAGAGGAGATTGGAATGAGCAGTTCTTC. Translation: CSARGDWNEQFF.

Within the sample, this clone is medium-sized. The chain has TRBV14 and TRBJ2-1; TRBD2 matches at 8 bases. This CDR3 region has 16 residues. V lost 4 bases and J lost 0; bases outside the gene matches: 5. Per germline, CDR1 SGHDN and CDR2 FVKESK. The CDR3, as DNA: TGTGCCAGCAGCCTCCATCTAGCGGGCTCCTACAATGAGCAGTTCTTC. Translation gives CASSLHLAGSYNEQFF.

The V call is TRBV5-5, the J call TRBJ1-5; D perhaps matches TRBD1 (5 bases). Germline CDR1 SGHKS, CDR2 YYEKEE (reference sequence). The CDR3 covers 13 residues. The germline V and J ends were trimmed by 2 bases and 7 bases, with 10 bases remaining between them. This CDR3 is CASSLNTGQPQHF. The CDR3 nucleotides are TGTGCCAGCAGCTTAAATACAGGCCAGCCCCAGCATTTT.

This clone was detected only a few times. The chain has TRBV6-1 and TRBJ2-7; 12 bases are shared with TRBD2. The ends lost 5 bases at V and 4 bases at J; junction bases unmatched: 6. Germline assignment: CDR1 MNHNS and CDR2 SASEGT. This CDR3 is 15 amino acids long. DNA of the CDR3: TGTGCCAGCAGTTCGCACGGACTAGCGGGATACGAGCAGTACTTC. Translating gives CASSSHGLAGYEQYF.

On this clone itself: Relative to the germline gene, one junction end is altered; a read error may explain this. V usage is TRBV12-3 or TRBV12-4 and J usage is TRBJ2-7; unclear D gene. The CDR3 length is 14 residues. This CDR3 reads CASSRHTGSYERYF. CDR3 nucleotides: TGTGCCAGCAGCCGACATACGGGTTCCTACGAGCGGTACTTC.

This clone has a handful of counts. V is TRBV6-1 and J is TRBJ2-7; D perhaps matches TRBD1 (5 bases). The CDR3 length is 13 residues. Germline CDR1 is MNHNS and CDR2 is SASEGT. The V end was cut by 5 bases, the J end by 4 bases, with 12 bases between. In DNA form, the CDR3 reads TGTGCCAGCAGTCCTCCAGGGCTATACGAGCAGTACTTC. As protein: CASSPPGLYEQYF.

There are a few counts of this clone. This chain joins TRBV6-2 or TRBV6-3 and TRBJ2-5; D not certain. The CDR3 loop spans 12 amino acids. V lost 3 bases and J 4 bases, leaving 6 bases between the germline ends. Per the germline V gene, CDR1 is MNHEY and CDR2 is SVGEGT. The CDR3 bases are TGTGCCAGCAGTTATAACGGAGAGACCCAGTACTTC. Residues: CASSYNGETQYF.

This clone was seen a handful of times. The chain is built from TRBV27 and TRBJ1-1; 7 bases agree with TRBD1. Per germline, CDR1 MNHEY and CDR2 SMNVEV (reference sequence). V lost 2 bases and J lost 8; bases outside the gene matches: 5. This CDR3 comprises 13 residues. The CDR3 here is CASSLAGDREAFF. The CDR3 DNA follows: TGTGCCAGCAGTTTAGCCGGGGACAGAGAAGCTTTCTTT.

In regard to this clone: At one end, the junction sequence differs from germline, possibly due to a read error. This chain joins TRBV6-5 and TRBJ2-7; D gene unclear. The germline gives CDR1 MNHEY, CDR2 SVGAGI. This CDR3 is built from 14 residues. The CDR3 protein is CASTFGEDIYELYF. Written as DNA, the CDR3 is TGTGCCAGCACTTTCGGTGAGGATATCTACGAGCTGTACTTC.